This TCR beta chain was recovered during a study of blood T cell repertoires in COVID-19. Turning to the study itself: Spain, Italy and the United States supplied samples that represented acute and convalescent COVID-19.

V dropped 4 bases and J dropped 7 bases, with 15 bases sitting between them. CDR3 length: 14 amino acids. Looked up from germline, CDR1 is SGHKS and CDR2 is YYEKEE (reference sequence). Methods used by the authors: Estimated nucleated cell counts came from reference gene primer amplification. Generated by immunoSEQ multiplex PCR, the TCRdb table keeps only in-frame clones and is missing some. For V, J and clone size, that table is used; D and trimming come from the DNA. The sample consists of 250,000 to 350,000 clones, 90% to 95% of them appearing once. The genes are TRBV5-5 and TRBJ1-5, with TRBD1 as a possible D gene (6 bases). The sample taken for sequencing was peripheral blood. This sequence was found in a woman aged 25 to 39 with COVID-19, enrolled during active disease. Here the CDR3 DNA reads TGTGCCAGCAGCCCCGAAGGGGGAGACCAGCCCCAGCATTTT. This sequence encodes CASSPEGGDQPQHF.